The present entry profiles one T cell receptor beta chain with its context. Its antigen is unknown. The CDR3 extends over 11 amino acids. V was shortened by 4 bases and J by 4 bases, with 4 bases between the two germline ends. Looked up from germline, CDR1 is MNHEY and CDR2 is SVGAGI. 60 Vbeta and 13 Jbeta primers were used in PCR. This table comes from immunoSEQ multiplex PCR, and its TCRdb copy is limited to in-frame clones, with some not included. Among around 150,000 clones listed, 86% were seen once. This entry comes from a study of cytomegalovirus exposure and HLA in healthy donors. The overall study: Of some 410 genotyped donors, 81% grouped in the Caucasian-associated ancestry cluster. Study results and caveats: It was reported that TCR beta sequences correctly inferred the HLA-A and HLA-B alleles for most subjects. For cytomegalovirus status, the classifier reportedly gave diagnoses with high specificity and sensitivity.

This clonotype was sampled from a woman aged 18-29 years in good health and CMV-seronegative. The chain has TRBV6-5 and TRBJ1-1; no definite D call. The sample consisted of PBMCs. DNA of the CDR3: TGTGCCAGCAGTTTCCGCACTGAAGCTTTCTTT. Encoded protein: CASSFRTEAFF.